Below, 28 T cell receptor beta chains from the same sample are listed, as sequenced in a study of blood T cell repertoires in COVID-19. TCRdb keeps only in-frame clones here, not all; method: immunoSEQ multiplex PCR. This repertoire shows 160,000 or so clones, approximately 87% found once; its top ten account for roughly 4.1%. Sequencing was performed on peripheral blood. The receptors originated from a woman between 65 and 79 years old with acute or convalescent COVID-19.

This clone was detected only a few times. V usage is TRBV5-6 and J usage is TRBJ1-6, with TRBD1 as a possible D gene (5 bases). Germline assignment: CDR1 SGHDT and CDR2 YYEEEE. The ends were cut back, 4 bases at V and 6 bases at J, with 20 bases in the middle. This CDR3 spans 17 amino acids. In DNA, the CDR3 is TGTGCCAGCAGCCGTCGGACGGTTCCAGGGCCTAATTCACCCCTCCACTTT. Translating it yields CASSRRTVPGPNSPLHF.

This clone is a singleton in its sample. The V and J genes are TRBV20-1 and TRBJ1-5; D is possibly TRBD1 (5 bases). The germline gives CDR1 DFQATT, CDR2 SNEGSKA (reference sequence). The V end lost 3 bases, the J end lost 1 base, and 10 bases lay between the germline ends. The CDR3 extends over 14 amino acids. Written as DNA, the CDR3 is TGCAGTGCTAGTCCCGGGGGAAGCAATCAGCCCCAGCATTTT. Translation gives CSASPGGSNQPQHF.

The CDR3 bases are TGTGCCAGCAGCGACCGGGACAGGGGCCACAATCAGCCCCAGCATTTT. This sequence encodes CASSDRDRGHNQPQHF. The rearrangement joins TRBV7-2 to TRBJ1-5; 10 positions match TRBD1. This CDR3 has 16 amino acids. V shed 5 bases, J shed 3 bases, and the junction held 7 bases outside the gene matches. Germline CDR1 is SGHTA and CDR2 is FQGNSA.

The DNA of the CDR3 is TGTGCCAGCAGCCCTAGTGGTAAAGAGACCCAGTACTTC. This encodes CASSPSGKETQYF. The chain links TRBV4-2 to TRBJ2-5; D is unclear. The CDR3 sequence is 13 residues long. CDR1 is LGHNA, CDR2 YNFKEQ, per germline. With 4 bases removed from V and 3 bases from J, the gap between germline ends came to 9 bases.

The chain couples TRBV3-1 (or the pseudogene TRBV3-2) to TRBJ1-4; weak D call: TRBD1 (6 bases). V was pared by 1 base and J by 3 bases, with 9 bases between. There are 15 residues in the CDR3. Germline CDR1 reads LGHDT; CDR2 reads YNNKEL (reference sequence). The CDR3 region is CASSQGTASNEKLFF. For the CDR3, the DNA is TGTGCCAGCAGCCAAGGGACAGCTTCTAATGAAAAACTGTTTTTT.

The chain employs TRBV6-5 and TRBJ2-7; no reliable D call. Germline CDR1 MNHEY, CDR2 SVGAGI. Trimming stripped 10 bases from V and 3 bases from J, with 16 bases between. The CDR3 loop spans 13 amino acids. The CDR3 sequence: CATKSVMSYEQYF. CDR3 DNA: TGTGCCACCAAATCGGTCATGAGCTACGAGCAGTACTTC.

V usage is TRBV6-2 or TRBV6-3 and J usage is TRBJ2-2, with 8 nucleotides matching TRBD2. Germline CDR1 is MNHEY and CDR2 is SVGEGT. This CDR3 contains 17 residues. The ends lost 2 bases at V and 7 bases at J; junction bases unmatched: 12. CDR3 region: CASSYKASGRRGGELFF. DNA of the CDR3: TGTGCCAGCAGTTACAAGGCTAGCGGGCGTCGGGGCGGGGAGCTGTTTTTT.

This rearrangement joins TRBV5-1 to TRBJ1-4; TRBD1 matches at 9 bases. Germline V gene sequence: CDR1 SGHRS, CDR2 YFSETQ. The length of the CDR3 is 16 residues. The ends lost 4 bases at V and 8 bases at J; junction bases unmatched: 12. The CDR3 loop is CASSVPTGTGLEKLFF. The DNA for the CDR3 is TGCGCCAGCAGCGTACCGACCGGGACAGGGTTAGAAAAACTGTTTTTT. The full variable domain, in which reference TRBV5-1 and TRBJ1-4 provide the parts outside the CDR3, is KAGVTQTPRYLIKTRGQQVTLSCSPISGHRSVSWYQQTPGQGLQFLFEYFSETQRNKGNFPGRFSGRQFSNSRSEMNVSTLELGDSALYLCASSVPTGTGLEKLFFGSGTQLSVL.

The chain has TRBV6-2 or TRBV6-3 and TRBJ1-5; D is perhaps TRBD1 (5 bases). Germline CDR1 MNHEY, CDR2 SVGEGT. Trimming took 6 bases from V and 3 from J, leaving 12 bases between them. The CDR3 consists of 14 residues. The CDR3 loop reads CASSPRTFNQPQHF. CDR3 sequence (DNA): TGTGCCAGCAGCCCCCGGACATTCAATCAGCCCCAGCATTTT.

V and J are TRBV7-9 and TRBJ2-7; 7 bases are a match to TRBD2. Germline V CDR1 and CDR2: SEHNR, FQNEAQ (reference sequence). J gave up 3 bases and V 0 bases, and 2 bases lay outside the gene matches. The CDR3 covers 14 residues. DNA of the CDR3: TGTGCCAGCAGCTTAGCTAGCGGGCTCTACGAGCAGTACTTC. It is translated as CASSLASGLYEQYF.

The chain is built from TRBV6-6 and TRBJ1-5; D not resolved. Germline V gene lookup returns CDR1 MNHNY and CDR2 SVGAGI (reference sequence). The CDR3 contains 14 residues. The V end was cut by 2 bases, the J end by 7 bases, with 12 bases between. The CDR3 region is CASSYGGGYQPQHF. CDR3 coding DNA: TGTGCCAGCAGTTACGGCGGAGGCTACCAGCCCCAGCATTTT.

This clone was picked up a small number of times. This chain links TRBV25-1 with TRBJ1-2; D gene uncertain. This CDR3 region has 14 residues. The germline gives CDR1 MGHDK, CDR2 SYGVNS. The ends were cut back, 0 bases at V and 5 bases at J, with 10 bases in the middle. DNA of the CDR3: TGTGCCAGCAGTGAATACCGACTTGGGTATGGCTACACCTTC. Protein sequence: CASSEYRLGYGYTF.

The chain uses TRBV5-1 and TRBJ1-6; possible D gene TRBD1, 6 bases. Germline CDR1 reads SGHRS; CDR2 reads YFSETQ. The V and J ends lost 0 bases and 7 bases respectively, with 11 bases between them. The length of the CDR3 is 15 residues. The CDR3, as DNA: TGCGCCAGCAGCTTGGAACAGGGAAGGAATTCACCCCTCCACTTT. Its protein is CASSLEQGRNSPLHF.

The V gene is TRBV29-1, the J gene TRBJ1-2; D unresolved. This CDR3 has 13 residues. From germline, CDR1 is SQVTM and CDR2 ANQGSEA. Trimming cost V 5 bases and J 4 bases, with 14 bases left between them. CDR3: CSVWASVLYGYTF. For the CDR3, the DNA is TGCAGCGTTTGGGCCAGTGTCCTCTATGGCTACACCTTC.

This clone appeared a few times. Other DNA sequences from this sample encode an identical CDR3 as well. DNA for the CDR3: TGCGCCAGCAGCCCGGGACTAGCGGCGAGCACAGATACGCAGTATTTT. This codes for CASSPGLAASTDTQYF. V gene TRBV5-1 combines with J gene TRBJ2-3, with 11 bases fitting TRBD2. Losses at the gene ends were 4 bases for V and 0 bases for J; bases not matched to a gene: 4. CDR3 length: 16 amino acids. CDR1 is SGHRS, CDR2 YFSETQ, per germline.

The chain uses TRBV5-1 and TRBJ1-2; 11 bases agree with TRBD1. With V trimmed by 7 bases and J by 5 bases, 7 bases remained unmatched. Germline values: CDR1 SGHRS, CDR2 YFSETQ. The CDR3 spans 14 residues. CDR3 region: CASAEGQGGYGYTF. CDR3 nucleotides: TGCGCCAGCGCTGAGGGACAGGGGGGATATGGCTACACCTTC.

V is TRBV2 and J is TRBJ1-2, with 7 bases fitting TRBD1. The V gene's germline CDR1 is SNHLY and CDR2 FYNNEI. This CDR3 is built from 13 residues. Trimming cost V 2 bases and J 7 bases; bases outside gene matches: 4. DNA for the CDR3: TGTGCCAGCAGTGAAAGGACAGGCGGTGGCTACACCTTC. It codes for CASSERTGGGYTF.

V usage is TRBV19 and J usage is TRBJ1-6; the D gene is possibly TRBD1 (5 bases). V was clipped by 10 bases and J by 5 bases, with 9 bases between them. Germline CDR1 and CDR2: LNHDA and SQIVND (reference sequence). The CDR3 has 12 amino acids. CDR3 amino acids: CATTGDNSPLHF. The CDR3 DNA follows: TGTGCCACCACGGGGGATAATTCACCCCTCCACTTT.

The genes are TRBV5-6 and TRBJ1-4, with D perhaps matching TRBD1 (5 bases). CDR3 length: 13 amino acids. Looked up from germline, CDR1 is SGHDT and CDR2 is YYEEEE. With 0 bases removed from V and 10 bases from J, the gap between germline ends came to 10 bases. CDR3 in DNA: TGTGCCAGCAGCTTGGGAACAGGCGGAAAACTGTTTTTT. This translates into CASSLGTGGKLFF.

The rearrangement uses TRBV24-1 and TRBJ2-3; TRBD1 matches 7 bases. Trimming took 4 bases from V and 6 from J; bases not matched to a gene: 6. Germline lookup yields CDR1 KGHDR and CDR2 SFDVKD. This CDR3 comprises 14 residues. The CDR3 DNA is TGTGCCACCAGTGACCGTGGGACAGAGGATACGCAGTATTTT. Translation: CATSDRGTEDTQYF.

The J gene is TRBJ2-5, the V gene TRBV6-5; 11 bases match TRBD2. The CDR3 is made up of 16 amino acids. Germline V gives CDR1 MNHEY, CDR2 SVGAGI. V lost 4 bases and J lost 5; bases outside the gene matches: 9. CDR3 DNA: TGTGCCAGCAGTTCCCACTTGACTAGCGGGGCGGAGACCCAGTACTTC. The encoded protein is CASSSHLTSGAETQYF.

The chain couples TRBV9 to TRBJ2-2; maybe TRBD1 (5 bases). Germline V lookup: CDR1 SGDLS, CDR2 YYNGEE. The V gene lost 4 bases and the J gene lost 8 bases, with 15 bases spanning the gap. The CDR3 has 14 residues. The CDR3 loop is CASSITRVPGELFF. In DNA form, the CDR3 reads TGTGCCAGCAGCATTACCAGGGTTCCAGGGGAGCTGTTTTTT.

The chain employs TRBV6-5 and TRBJ2-7, with TRBD2 matching over 10 bases. The CDR3 length is 14 residues. The germline V gene has CDR1 MNHEY and CDR2 SVGAGI. The J segment lost 2 bases and the V segment lost 4 bases, leaving 2 bases of the junction unmatched. For the CDR3, the DNA is TGTGCCAGCAGTTCGGGGACTAGCGCCTACGAGCAGTACTTC. Encoded protein: CASSSGTSAYEQYF.

CDR3: CASSRQRENEKLFF. CDR3 bases: TGTGCCAGCTCGAGACAGCGAGAGAATGAAAAACTGTTTTTT. The gene calls are TRBV18 and TRBJ1-4; a weak D match, TRBD1 (5 bases). The CDR3 sequence is 14 residues long. Trimming took 6 bases from V and 5 from J, leaving 13 bases between them. Germline lookup yields CDR1 KGHSH and CDR2 LQKENI.

The CDR3 region is CASSLTGGWYGNTIYF. The CDR3 DNA reads TGTGCCAGCAGCTTAACAGGGGGCTGGTATGGAAACACCATATATTTT. The chain links TRBV11-2 to TRBJ1-3, with 9 nucleotides matching TRBD1. Per the germline V gene, CDR1 is SGHAT and CDR2 is FQNNGV. V shed 2 bases, J shed 3 bases, and the junction held 5 bases outside the gene matches. This CDR3 region has 16 residues.

CDR3 amino acids: CATISGNTGELFF. The DNA of the CDR3 is TGTGCCACTATTAGCGGGAACACCGGGGAGCTGTTTTTT. The chain carries TRBV28 and TRBJ2-2; D may be TRBD2 (6 bases). Trimming shortened V by 10 bases and J by 1 base, and 10 bases separated the two germline ends. This CDR3 comprises 13 residues. Germline loops: CDR1 MDHEN, CDR2 SYDVKM.

This chain links TRBV2 with TRBJ2-2; TRBD1 aligns across 7 bases. J lost 4 bases, V lost 7 bases, and 6 bases had no gene match. The germline gives CDR1 SNHLY, CDR2 FYNNEI. CDR3 size: 14 residues. The CDR3 DNA reads as TGTGCCAGCACCCGACAGGGTGGCACCGGGGAGCTGTTTTTT. Its translation is CASTRQGGTGELFF.

This clone was seen a single time. The limits of the CDR3 on the DNA are not certain, so only TCRdb's listed CDR3 is given. The V call is TRBV7-9, the J call TRBJ1-2. Germline V CDR1 and CDR2: SEHNR, FQNEAQ (reference sequence). The CDR3 is 13 residues long, counting both termini. The CDR3 region is CASSLEDFRGYTF.